The 19 T cell receptor beta chains listed next were all sequenced from one sample in a study of blood T cell repertoires in COVID-19. Profiled with immunoSEQ multiplex PCR; TCRdb holds only in-frame clones, not every one. The sample has a few hundred thousand clones; roughly 90% are singletons. Sequenced input: peripheral blood. Every receptor here comes from a woman aged 25-40 years with COVID-19, enrolled during active disease.

This chain connects TRBV19 to TRBJ1-1; D may be TRBD1 (5 bases). Germline values: CDR1 LNHDA, CDR2 SQIVND (reference sequence). The CDR3 sequence is 15 residues long. Trimming stripped 3 bases from V and 0 bases from J, with 11 bases between. The CDR3 region has the DNA TGTGCCAGTAGTATCAGGGATCGGGTGAACACTGAAGCTTTCTTT. It is translated as CASSIRDRVNTEAFF. The full variable domain, rest sourced from reference TRBV19 and TRBJ1-1, is DGGITQSPKYLFRKEGQNVTLSCEQNLNHDAMYWYRQDPGQGLRLIYYSQIVNDFQKGDIAEGYSVSREKKESFPLTVTSAQKNPTAFYLCASSIRDRVNTEAFFGQGTRLTVV.

A single count supports this clone. This sequence joins TRBV30 and TRBJ2-7; D ambiguous. Deletions cut 0 bases from V and 0 bases from J, with 15 bases between. Per germline, CDR1 GTSNPN and CDR2 SVGIG (reference sequence). This CDR3 is 16 amino acids long. The DNA for the CDR3 is TGTGCCTGGAGTGTATCCCTTCTCACGGGCTCCTACGAGCAGTACTTC. The encoded protein is CAWSVSLLTGSYEQYF.

The chain recombines TRBV18 with TRBJ2-3; 7 nucleotides align to TRBD1. V was clipped by 6 bases and J by 5 bases; unmatched bases: 8. Germline V gives CDR1 KGHSH, CDR2 LQKENI. The CDR3 has 14 amino acids. CDR3 DNA: TGTGCCAGCTCCGCTAGACAGGGTGTAGATACGCAGTATTTT. Translation gives CASSARQGVDTQYF.

V usage is TRBV27 and J usage is TRBJ2-7, with 8 bases matching TRBD1. V shed 5 bases and J 5 bases; nucleotides not matched to a gene: 11. The germline CDR1 and CDR2 sequences are MNHEY and SMNVEV (reference sequence). The CDR3 extends over 15 amino acids. The CDR3 spells CASSLPGQGWDEQYF. The DNA of the CDR3 is TGTGCCAGCAGTCTCCCCGGACAGGGATGGGACGAGCAGTACTTC.

This clone was detected only once. The rearrangement links TRBV7-2 to TRBJ2-7, with 13 nucleotides matching TRBD2. J was trimmed by 6 bases and V by 4 bases; bases with no gene match: 6. CDR3 length equals 15 residues. Germline-derived CDR1 and CDR2 are SGHTA and FQGNSA. The CDR3 reads CASSSGLAGVPEQYF. The CDR3 DNA sequence: TGTGCCAGCAGCTCTGGACTAGCGGGAGTCCCCGAGCAGTACTTC.

The chain recombines TRBV30 with TRBJ2-3; 10 nucleotides align to TRBD2. The CDR3 runs to 16 residues. Germline V CDR1 and CDR2: GTSNPN, SVGIG (reference sequence). With V trimmed by 0 bases and J by 2 bases, 5 bases remained unmatched. The CDR3 sequence is CAWSVLSGRNTDTQYF. In nucleotides, the CDR3 is TGTGCCTGGAGTGTCCTTAGCGGGAGGAACACAGATACGCAGTATTTT.

This sequence joins TRBV6-6 and TRBJ2-1, with 10 positions matching TRBD2. The J segment lost 7 bases and the V segment lost 10 bases, leaving 4 bases of the junction unmatched. This CDR3 is built from 12 residues. Germline values: CDR1 MNHNY, CDR2 SVGAGI (reference sequence). This CDR3 reads CATRTSGNEQFF. CDR3 bases: TGTGCCACCCGGACTAGCGGAAATGAGCAGTTCTTC.

This rearrangement joins TRBV3-1 (or the pseudogene TRBV3-2) to TRBJ2-1, with TRBD2 identical over 15 bases. The V and J ends lost 4 bases and 9 bases, in that order; junction bases with no gene match: 13. The V gene's germline CDR1 is LGHDT and CDR2 YNNKEL (reference sequence). The CDR3 is made up of 18 amino acids. The CDR3 region is CASSLPGLAGGKRGEQFF. CDR3 coding DNA: TGTGCCAGCAGCCTACCGGGACTAGCGGGAGGTAAAAGGGGTGAGCAGTTCTTC.

The chain carries TRBV29-1 and TRBJ2-5; TRBD1 agrees at 8 bases. Germline loops: CDR1 SQVTM, CDR2 ANQGSEA. CDR3 size: 16 residues. The trim removed 0 bases at V and 2 bases at J, leaving 8 bases unmatched. The CDR3 DNA reads as TGCAGCGTTGAAGATGTTACAGGGGGTCAACAAGAGACCCAGTACTTC. Translated: CSVEDVTGGQQETQYF.

The chain couples TRBV2 to TRBJ2-5; D ambiguous. Germline loops: CDR1 SNHLY, CDR2 FYNNEI. This CDR3 region has 10 residues. Between the trimmed V and J ends, which lost 6 bases and 5 bases, there was a span of 4 bases. The DNA of the CDR3 is TGTGCCAGCAGGGGCGAGACCCAGTACTTC. Protein product: CASRGETQYF. Full variable domain (remainder filled in from reference TRBV2 and TRBJ2-5): EPEVTQTPSHQVTQMGQEVILRCVPISNHLYFYWYRQILGQKVEFLVSFYNNEISEKSEIFDDQFSVERPDGSNFTLKIRSTKLEDSAMYFCASRGETQYFGPGTRLLVL.

The chain joins TRBV6-1 to TRBJ2-2, with D tentatively TRBD1 (6 bases). The V gene lost 2 bases and the J gene lost 5 bases, with 12 bases spanning the gap. The CDR3 covers 15 residues. Germline lookup yields CDR1 MNHNS and CDR2 SASEGT. The CDR3 nucleotides read TGTGCCAGCAGTGAAATACAGGGCTTGACCGGGGAGCTGTTTTTT. The encoded protein is CASSEIQGLTGELFF.

The gene calls are TRBV19 and TRBJ1-5; no reliable D call. Trimming stripped 1 base from V and 4 bases from J, with 17 bases between. The CDR3 runs to 17 residues. Germline V lookup: CDR1 LNHDA, CDR2 SQIVND (reference sequence). Here the CDR3 reads CASSIVQASTVNQPQHF. Written as DNA, the CDR3 is TGTGCCAGTAGTATAGTTCAAGCTTCGACTGTAAATCAGCCCCAGCATTTT.

The V and J genes are TRBV12-3 or TRBV12-4 and TRBJ1-1; a possible D gene is TRBD1 (5 bases). V gave up 3 bases and J gave up 12 bases, with 14 bases separating them. The CDR3 runs to 12 residues. The CDR3 is CASSLTVGLTFF. CDR3 coding DNA: TGTGCCAGCAGTTTGACAGTAGGGTTAACTTTCTTT.

The chain is built from TRBV29-1 and TRBJ2-7; TRBD1 might be the D (5 bases). Between the trimmed V and J ends, which lost 7 bases and 3 bases, there was a span of 13 bases. Germline values: CDR1 SQVTM, CDR2 ANQGSEA. The length of the CDR3 is 12 residues. The CDR3 DNA follows: TGCAGCGGGAAGGGGCTGAACTACGAGCAGTACTTC. It codes for CSGKGLNYEQYF.

The gene calls are TRBV5-6 and TRBJ2-2; D not resolved. V was clipped by 4 bases and J by 0 bases, with 7 bases between them. The germline gives CDR1 SGHDT, CDR2 YYEEEE. The CDR3 is 14 residues long. The CDR3 reads CASSLVTNTGELFF. CDR3 DNA: TGTGCCAGCAGCCTGGTTACGAACACCGGGGAGCTGTTTTTT.

The chain combines TRBV5-5 with TRBJ2-7, with a tentative D call TRBD1 (6 bases). The V end was cut by 3 bases, the J end by 1 base, with 11 bases between. CDR3 length equals 14 residues. The germline CDR1 and CDR2 sequences are SGHKS and YYEKEE (reference sequence). CDR3 coding DNA: TGTGCCAGCAGCTCACAGGGTTTGTCCTACGAGCAGTACTTC. Translation gives CASSSQGLSYEQYF.

The CDR3 loop is CASSSTGPLFNTEAFF. The CDR3 nucleotides read TGTGCCAGCAGTTCCACAGGGCCCTTATTCAACACTGAAGCTTTCTTT. This chain uses TRBV27 with TRBJ1-1; a weak D match, TRBD1 (6 bases). Germline CDR1 and CDR2: MNHEY and SMNVEV (reference sequence). Trimming pared 4 bases from V and 2 bases from J, leaving 17 bases between. The CDR3 totals 16 residues.

The sample holds one count of this clone. The genes are TRBV9 and TRBJ1-6; 9 bases map to TRBD1. This CDR3 is built from 14 residues. Germline CDR1 is SGDLS and CDR2 is YYNGEE. The ends lost 4 bases at V and 7 bases at J; junction bases unmatched: 3. This CDR3 is CASSSGTGNSPLHF. The CDR3 DNA follows: TGTGCCAGCAGCTCCGGGACAGGGAATTCACCCCTCCACTTT.

The chain links TRBV5-1 to TRBJ2-3, with D possibly TRBD2 on 5 matching bases. The germline V gene encodes CDR1 SGHRS and CDR2 YFSETQ. Trimming left V 0 bases short and J 6 bases short, with 11 bases between. The CDR3 covers 14 residues. The CDR3 region is CASSLVGVMDTQYF. DNA for the CDR3: TGCGCCAGCAGCTTGGTGGGAGTCATGGATACGCAGTATTTT.